Listed below are T cell receptor beta chains from one sample, sequenced in a study of blood T cell repertoires in COVID-19. Only in-frame clones appear in the TCRdb table, and some are missing; sequencing was by immunoSEQ multiplex PCR. This table holds over 55,000 clones, roughly 71% found once. The sample was peripheral blood. All receptors derive from a human donor in a cohort sampled during active COVID-19. Each CDR3 is given with its conserved first and last residue. The order of the fields is D gene, V gene, J gene, clone size, CDR3 protein, CDR3 DNA. A D gene is named only where the DNA matches it firmly. Expanded clones are given a class, and other clones once, few, many or no size at all.

D: TRBD1; V: TRBV2; J: TRBJ1-2; size: .; CDR3: CASSEKKQGSDGYTF; DNA: TGTGCCAGCAGTGAGAAAAAACAGGGGTCGGATGGCTACACCTTC
D: .; V: TRBV10-3; J: TRBJ2-1; size: .; CDR3: CAISELRGQRNEQFF; DNA: TGTGCCATCAGTGAGTTGCGAGGGCAGAGGAATGAGCAGTTCTTC
D: .; V: TRBV21-1; J: TRBJ1-1; size: once; CDR3: CASSKGGVGTEAFF; DNA: TGTGCCAGCAGCAAAGGGGGAGTAGGGACTGAAGCTTTCTTT
D: TRBD1; V: TRBV5-4; J: TRBJ2-1; size: .; CDR3: CASSLSVQGKGNEQFF; DNA: TGTGCCAGCAGCTTGTCGGTACAGGGGAAGGGCAATGAGCAGTTCTTC
D: .; V: TRBV12-3/TRBV12-4; J: TRBJ2-7; size: .; CDR3: CASKMTASYEQYF; DNA: TGTGCCAGCAAGATGACTGCTTCCTACGAGCAGTACTTC
D: .; V: TRBV9; J: TRBJ1-6; size: few; CDR3: CASSVRSQGNSPLHF; DNA: TGTGCCAGCAGCGTAAGGTCGCAGGGTAATTCACCCCTCCACTTT
D: .; V: TRBV29-1; J: TRBJ2-3; size: .; CDR3: CSVERSSDTQYF; DNA: TGCAGCGTTGAGAGGAGCTCAGATACGCAGTATTTT
D: .; V: TRBV4-3; J: TRBJ1-2; size: .; CDR3: CASSQGQVNYGYTF; DNA: TGCGCCAGCAGCCAAGGGCAGGTGAACTATGGCTACACCTTC
D: TRBD1; V: TRBV6-1; J: TRBJ1-3; size: few; CDR3: CASSEVGTGSGNTIYF; DNA: TGTGCCAGCAGTGAGGTCGGGACAGGGTCTGGAAACACCATATATTTT
D: TRBD2; V: TRBV5-4; J: TRBJ2-3; size: once; CDR3: CASSLAGGVSTDTQYF; DNA: TGTGCCAGCAGCTTGGCGGGGGGGGTCAGCACAGATACGCAGTATTTT
D: TRBD1; V: TRBV5-5; J: TRBJ1-2; size: .; CDR3: CASSLFGDSNYGYTF; DNA: TGTGCCAGCAGCTTGTTTGGGGACAGCAACTATGGCTACACCTTC
D: TRBD1; V: TRBV15; J: TRBJ1-1; size: .; CDR3: CATSRDRGQGQPFF; DNA: TGTGCCACCAGCAGAGACCGAGGACAGGGTCAACCTTTCTTT
D: TRBD1; V: TRBV14; J: TRBJ2-7; size: .; CDR3: CASSPRGTGVSYEQYF; DNA: TGTGCCAGCAGCCCGAGGGGGACAGGGGTCTCCTACGAGCAGTACTTC
D: TRBD1; V: TRBV7-2; J: TRBJ1-6; size: .; CDR3: CASILTAGQGSPLHF; DNA: TGTGCCAGCATACTAACGGCGGGACAGGGATCACCCCTCCACTTT
D: .; V: TRBV11-3; J: TRBJ2-1; size: .; CDR3: CASSPRRTEGNEQFF; DNA: TGTGCCAGCAGCCCCCGTCGGACAGAGGGGAATGAGCAGTTCTTC
D: .; V: TRBV4-3; J: TRBJ2-5; size: .; CDR3: CASSQGQVTETQYF; DNA: TGCGCCAGCAGCCAAGGTCAGGTTACAGAGACCCAGTACTTC
D: .; V: TRBV5-6; J: TRBJ2-3; size: .; CDR3: CASSSPGPISSTDTQYF; DNA: TGTGCCAGCAGCTCGCCAGGGCCTATCTCTAGCACAGATACGCAGTATTTT